This T cell receptor (beta chain) was sequenced for a study of a mutant IDH1 vaccine in newly diagnosed glioma. Looking at the study overall: The treated population exhibited a male proportion of about 62%, a female proportion of about 38%, and a mean age of around 40 years. It was radiotherapy, temozolomide, or both that patients received previously, with most receiving both.

TCRdb's table, derived via immunoSEQ multiplex PCR, lists solely in-frame clones and lacks some. The sample carries roughly 74,000 clones, 65% to 90% recorded once. On this clone: The antigen remains unidentified.

The CDR3 contains 14 residues. The time point: week 23, last vaccination. The content of each vaccine dose was 300 ug of mutant IDH1 20-mer peptide, and topical imiquimod accompanied it. Donor diagnoses consisted of new WHO grade 3 or 4 IDH1-mutant, ATRX-lost astrocytomas. The clonotype was recovered from a man aged 25-45 years with glioma. Some clones in this sample may be carry-over from other donors' samples. The V and J genes are TRBV21-1 and TRBJ2-5; the table assigns TRBD1, which was not confirmed against the DNA. The end of the DNA fits TRBJ2-7 better, so the J call may be wrong. TRBV21-1 is a recognized pseudogene. Sequencing used PBMCs, obtained from a glioma patient whose treatment included an IDH1 peptide vaccine. CDR3 nucleotide sequence: TGTGCCAGCAGCAAAGTCACACAGCCCTACGAGCAGTACTTC. Its protein product is CASSKVTQPYEQYF.